These 20 T cell receptor beta chains share one sample of origin, sequenced in a study of blood T cell repertoires in COVID-19. The data were produced by immunoSEQ multiplex PCR, yet TCRdb's version contains in-frame clones alone and is incomplete. Of 140,000 or so clones detected, 85% appear once; the ten largest clones hold 6.2%. The sequenced sample was PBMCs or T cells enriched from blood (not recorded which). All receptors derive from a middle-aged woman who had recovered from COVID-19.

The V gene is TRBV12-5, the J gene TRBJ1-1; TRBD1 matches 7 bases. Germline-derived CDR1 and CDR2 are LGHNT and FRNRAP. The CDR3 totals 14 residues. V lost 6 bases to trimming and J lost 3 bases; unmatched junction nucleotides: 7. The CDR3 is CASGPQGPYTEAFF. The CDR3 DNA follows: TGTGCTAGTGGACCACAGGGGCCCTACACTGAAGCTTTCTTT.

This chain joins TRBV4-1 and TRBJ1-2; perhaps TRBD1 as D (5 bases). V lost 9 bases to trimming and J lost 7 bases, with 21 bases between them. CDR1 MGHRA and CDR2 YSYEKL come from the germline V gene. This CDR3 comprises 14 residues. The CDR3 is CASTPRGGSSGYTF. The CDR3 DNA follows: TGCGCCAGTACCCCCCGGGGGGGGTCTAGTGGCTACACCTTC.

This chain links TRBV4-1 with TRBJ2-7; a weak D match, TRBD1 (5 bases). V was cut by 0 bases and J by 0 bases, with 12 bases left in between. The CDR3 is 16 amino acids. Germline CDR1 reads MGHRA; CDR2 reads YSYEKL. The CDR3 coding sequence is TGCGCCAGCAGCCAAGATGGGGCCGGTAGCTCCTACGAGCAGTACTTC. Its translation: CASSQDGAGSSYEQYF.

The chain links TRBV10-1 to TRBJ1-3, with 10 nucleotides matching TRBD1. There are 17 residues in the CDR3. Germline assignment: CDR1 WNHNN and CDR2 SYGVQD (reference sequence). Trimming took 6 bases from V and 3 from J; bases not matched to a gene: 11. The chain's CDR3 is CASRTGGKLLNGNTIYF. The CDR3 DNA is TGCGCCAGCAGGACAGGGGGCAAACTTCTGAATGGAAACACCATATATTTT.

The chain is built from TRBV7-2 and TRBJ1-5; D not certain. The CDR3 is 14 amino acids. The germline gives CDR1 SGHTA, CDR2 FQGNSA. Trimming shortened V by 2 bases and J by 0 bases, and 5 bases separated the two germline ends. CDR3 DNA: TGTGCCAGCAGCTTATATTATAGCAATCAGCCCCAGCATTTT. Translating gives CASSLYYSNQPQHF.

The V call is TRBV27, the J call TRBJ2-3; no definite D call. The V and J ends lost 0 bases and 2 bases respectively, with 9 bases between them. CDR1 MNHEY and CDR2 SMNVEV come from the germline V gene (reference sequence). The CDR3 covers 15 residues. The CDR3 DNA reads TGTGCCAGCAGTTTATCGAGCCCTCCCACAGATACGCAGTATTTT. It yields the protein CASSLSSPPTDTQYF.

This chain connects TRBV5-1 to TRBJ2-2; 8 bases align to TRBD2. With V trimmed by 3 bases and J by 1 base, 8 bases remained unmatched. Germline loops: CDR1 SGHRS, CDR2 YFSETQ. The CDR3 contains 17 residues. CDR3 protein: CASSSALAGGNTGELFF. The CDR3 nucleotides are TGCGCCAGCAGCTCAGCGCTAGCGGGCGGGAACACCGGGGAGCTGTTTTTT. Filled out from reference TRBV5-1 and TRBJ2-2, the complete variable domain reads KAGVTQTPRYLIKTRGQQVTLSCSPISGHRSVSWYQQTPGQGLQFLFEYFSETQRNKGNFPGRFSGRQFSNSRSEMNVSTLELGDSALYLCASSSALAGGNTGELFFGEGSRLTVL.

This clone has just a few counts. V is TRBV2 and J is TRBJ1-5; D remains ambiguous. The CDR3 has 12 amino acids. Germline CDR1 reads SNHLY; CDR2 reads FYNNEI. V was trimmed by 5 bases and J by 10 bases, leaving 12 bases between them. The DNA of the CDR3 is TGTGCCAGCAGTACTGGTTTGTACCCCCAGCATTTT. It is translated as CASSTGLYPQHF.

The V call is TRBV6-1, the J call TRBJ2-1; perhaps TRBD1 as D (6 bases). Germline CDR1 reads MNHNS; CDR2 reads SASEGT. This CDR3 is built from 15 residues. V lost 0 bases to trimming and J lost 5 bases, with 11 bases between them. CDR3 sequence (DNA): TGTGCCAGCAGTGAAGCGGGGAACAGGGACAATGAGCAGTTCTTC. Its protein product is CASSEAGNRDNEQFF.

CDR3 loop: CASSQDRRVSNTEAFF. DNA for the CDR3: TGCGCCAGCAGCCAAGATCGCAGGGTATCGAACACTGAAGCTTTCTTT. The chain carries TRBV4-1 and TRBJ1-1; tentative D call: TRBD1 (5 bases). This CDR3 contains 16 residues. Per the germline V gene, CDR1 is MGHRA and CDR2 is YSYEKL. V lost 0 bases and J lost 1, with 12 bases in between.

This sequence joins TRBV27 and TRBJ2-1; 9 bases fit TRBD1. Germline values: CDR1 MNHEY, CDR2 SMNVEV (reference sequence). Trimming removed 3 bases from V and 14 bases from J; junction bases left unmatched: 8. CDR3 length: 13 amino acids. This CDR3 is CASSFARDREKFF. CDR3 sequence (DNA): TGTGCCAGCAGTTTCGCTAGGGACAGGGAGAAGTTCTTC.

The chain employs TRBV27 and TRBJ1-1; 7 bases align to TRBD1. V lost 4 bases to trimming and J lost 0 bases; unmatched junction nucleotides: 8. Per the germline V gene, CDR1 is MNHEY and CDR2 is SMNVEV (reference sequence). This CDR3 contains 16 residues. The CDR3 bases are TGTGCCAGCAGTTCTTTGACAGGGTGGATGAACACTGAAGCTTTCTTT. This translates into CASSSLTGWMNTEAFF.

The chain is built from TRBV5-1 and TRBJ2-5, with 9 bases matching TRBD1. The CDR3 spans 14 residues. Germline V gene sequence: CDR1 SGHRS, CDR2 YFSETQ. The junction had 4 bases not matched to a gene; V was cut back by 3 bases and J by 4 bases. The CDR3 sequence is CASSSTTGGETQYF. CDR3 in DNA: TGCGCCAGCAGCTCCACGACAGGGGGAGAGACCCAGTACTTC.

The rearrangement uses TRBV19 and TRBJ1-5, with TRBD1 matching 12 bases. CDR1 and CDR2 from the germline V gene are LNHDA and SQIVND (reference sequence). This CDR3 has 16 amino acids. J lost 7 bases, V lost 6 bases, and 10 bases had no gene match. The CDR3 DNA reads TGTGCCAGTAGCCCGGCGGGGACAGGGGGCGGCCAGCCCCAGCATTTT. Translation: CASSPAGTGGGQPQHF.

The V and J genes are TRBV5-4 and TRBJ1-4; 8 bases map to TRBD1. CDR1 is SGHNT and CDR2 is YYREEE in the germline V gene (reference sequence). The CDR3 is 14 residues long. V was pared by 4 bases and J by 8 bases, with 7 bases of the junction left unmatched. CDR3 coding DNA: TGTGCCAGCAGCCCAACAGGGGGGCTAGAAAAACTGTTTTTT. Its protein product is CASSPTGGLEKLFF.

Only one count was recorded for this clone. The chain joins TRBV6-5 to TRBJ1-1; the D is unclear. This CDR3 has 15 amino acids. Germline V gives CDR1 MNHEY, CDR2 SVGAGI. The germline V and J ends were trimmed by 0 bases and 5 bases, with 13 bases remaining between them. CDR3 sequence reads: CASSYSGRERTEAFF. CDR3 bases: TGTGCCAGCAGTTACTCGGGAAGGGAGCGGACTGAAGCTTTCTTT.

This chain links TRBV19 with TRBJ2-2; 7 bases fit TRBD2. Germline V gene sequence: CDR1 LNHDA, CDR2 SQIVND (reference sequence). This CDR3 comprises 16 residues. The trim removed 1 base at V and 8 bases at J, leaving 10 bases unmatched. The CDR3 is CASSIVAGGLRGELFF. The CDR3 nucleotides are TGTGCCAGTAGTATAGTCGCCGGGGGACTACGGGGGGAGCTGTTTTTT.

The V call is TRBV30, the J call TRBJ2-7; 10 bases line up with TRBD1. J gave up 4 bases and V 5 bases, and 14 bases lay outside the gene matches. CDR1 and CDR2 (germline): GTSNPN, SVGIG (reference sequence). CDR3 length equals 16 residues. The chain's CDR3 is CAWRISPGQGSYEQYF. In DNA, the CDR3 is TGTGCCTGGCGTATCAGCCCGGGACAGGGGTCTTACGAGCAGTACTTC.

This clone was seen a single time. V gene TRBV30 combines with J gene TRBJ1-5; tentative D call: TRBD1 (5 bases). V was shortened by 1 base and J by 6 bases, with 13 bases between the two germline ends. CDR1 and CDR2 from the germline V gene are GTSNPN and SVGIG (reference sequence). The CDR3 runs 14 residues. The DNA of the CDR3 is TGTGCCTGGAGTGCCCGGGGGAGGGTTCAGCCCCAGCATTTT. This gives the protein CAWSARGRVQPQHF.

The CDR3 is CASSFTSGGTGELFF. DNA of the CDR3: TGTGCCAGCAGCTTTACTAGCGGGGGTACCGGGGAGCTGTTTTTT. This chain connects TRBV7-9 to TRBJ2-2, with 11 nucleotides matching TRBD2. Looked up from germline, CDR1 is SEHNR and CDR2 is FQNEAQ (reference sequence). This CDR3 has 15 amino acids. Trimming at V came to 3 bases and at J to 5 bases, leaving 2 bases not matched to a gene.